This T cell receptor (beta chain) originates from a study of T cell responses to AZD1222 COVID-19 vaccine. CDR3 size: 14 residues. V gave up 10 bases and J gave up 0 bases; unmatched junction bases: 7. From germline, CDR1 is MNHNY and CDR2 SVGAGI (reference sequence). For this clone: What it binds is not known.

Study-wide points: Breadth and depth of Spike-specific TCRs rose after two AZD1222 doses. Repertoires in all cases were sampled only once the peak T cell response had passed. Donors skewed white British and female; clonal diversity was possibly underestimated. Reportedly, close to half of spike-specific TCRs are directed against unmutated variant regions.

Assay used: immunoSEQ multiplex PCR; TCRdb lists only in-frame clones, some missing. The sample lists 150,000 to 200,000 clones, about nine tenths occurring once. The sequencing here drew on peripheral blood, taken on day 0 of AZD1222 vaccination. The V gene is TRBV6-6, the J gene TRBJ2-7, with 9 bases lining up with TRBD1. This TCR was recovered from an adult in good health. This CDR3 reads CATTGGATSYEQYF. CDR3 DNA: TGTGCCACCACAGGGGGCGCTACCTCCTACGAGCAGTACTTC.